A selection of T cell receptor beta chains follows, all from one sample in a study of metastatic and nonmetastatic thyroid tumors. TCRdb reanalyzed the PCR reads via MiXCR. In the table there are several thousand clones, 28% of which are singletons. The material sequenced was adjacent normal tissue. The receptors were sampled from a female donor with papillary thyroid cancer or a benign thyroid nodule (not recorded which). Some clones in this sample may be carry-over from other donors' samples. CDR3s include the opening cysteine and the closing phenylalanine or tryptophan. The D gene is left open where the match is weak. A row's size may be missing; if present it is once, few, many or a size class.

few	TRBV6-5	TRBJ2-1	.	14	TGTGCCAGCAGTTGGCAGGGTTCGTATAATGAGCAGTTCTTC	CASSWQGSYNEQFF
.	TRBV6-5	TRBJ2-7	.	14	TGTGCCAGCAGTAACATTCGAGTCTCCGACGAGCAGTACTTC	CASSNIRVSDEQYF
.	TRBV7-2	TRBJ2-2	TRBD2	15	TGTGCCAGCAAGGGCGGGAGGGCCGGTGGCGGGGAGCTGTTTTTT	CASKGGRAGGGELFF
few	TRBV27	TRBJ1-1	.	12	TGTGCCAGCAGGAGAACAGAGGGTGAAGCTTTCTTT	CASRRTEGEAFF
.	TRBV7-2	TRBJ2-5	TRBD2	15	TGTGCCAGCAGCTTGGGGGGGGTACTACAAGAGACCCAGTACTTC	CASSLGGVLQETQYF
.	TRBV20-1	TRBJ2-1	TRBD1	15	TGCAGTGCTAGAGATTACGGGACAGTCAACAATGAGCAGTTCTTC	CSARDYGTVNNEQFF
few	TRBV27	TRBJ2-7	TRBD1	17	TGTGCCAGCAGCCTGAGGTGGGGTGGGACAGGGGCTCACGATCAGTACTTC	CASSLRWGGTGAHDQYF
.	TRBV7-2	TRBJ2-5	TRBD1	15	TGCGCCAGCAGCTTAACAGGGGGCGCGGGGGAGACCACGTACTTC	CASSLTGGAGETTYF
few	TRBV19	TRBJ1-5	.	16	TGTGCCAGTAGTATAGAGACAGGTTATAGCAATCAGCCCCAGCATTTT	CASSIETGYSNQPQHF
.	TRBV24-1	TRBJ1-5	.	13	TGTGCCACCACCTGGACCCGAAATCAGCCCCAGCATTTT	CATTWTRNQPQHF
.	TRBV6-2/TRBV6-3	TRBJ2-6	TRBD1	19	TGTGCCAGCAGTTACTCGGGGGGACAGGGAGGACCTGGGGCCAACGTCCTGACTTTC	CASSYSGGQGGPGANVLTF
many	TRBV3-1	TRBJ2-3	TRBD2	19	TGTGCCAGCAGCCCCCGGACTAGCGGGAGTTATCGTTTGTCAGATACGCAGTATTTT	CASSPRTSGSYRLSDTQYF
.	TRBV30	TRBJ1-1	TRBD1	15	TGTGCCTGGAGTTATGACGACAGCCAGGGGGCTGAAGCTTTCTTT	CAWSYDDSQGAEAFF
few	TRBV6-2/TRBV6-3	TRBJ2-7	TRBD1	13	TGTGCCAGCAGTTTTGGGACAGGGTCCGAGCAGTACTTC	CASSFGTGSEQYF
large	TRBV6-2/TRBV6-3	TRBJ1-5	.	13	TGTGCCAGCAGTTACAGGGACAATCAGCCCCAGCATTTT	CASSYRDNQPQHF
.	TRBV30	TRBJ2-2	TRBD2	15	TGTGCCTGGAGTGTGACTAGCGGGAGGGCCGGGGAGCTGTTTTTT	CAWSVTSGRAGELFF
.	TRBV28	TRBJ2-7	TRBD1	14	TGTGCCAGCAGTGACAGGGGTCCGGAGTACGAGCAGTACTTC	CASSDRGPEYEQYF
.	TRBV2	TRBJ2-7	TRBD1	13	TGTGCCAGCAAGGGACAGGGCTTATACGAGCAGTACTTC	CASKGQGLYEQYF
.	TRBV20-1	TRBJ2-7	TRBD2	15	TGCAGTGCCCGTGCCCCTAGCGGGGGTTTCTACGAGCAGTACTTC	CSARAPSGGFYEQYF
.	TRBV2	TRBJ2-7	.	10	TGTGCCAGCAGTGTTGGCGAGCAGTACTTC	CASSVGEQYF
few	TRBV27	TRBJ2-5	TRBD2	15	TGTGCCAGCGGCACTAGCGGGGGGGCCCTGGAGACCCAGTACTTC	CASGTSGGALETQYF
.	TRBV20-1	TRBJ2-7	.	12	TGCAGTGCTAGAGGGGAGACCTACGAGCAGTACTTC	CSARGETYEQYF
.	TRBV6-5	TRBJ2-7	.	11	TGTGCCAGCAGTTATATGGCCGAGCAGTACTTC	CASSYMAEQYF